One and the same sample provided the 29 T cell receptor beta chains below, sequenced in a study of somatic mutations in cytotoxic T cells in rheumatoid arthritis. TCRdb's copy holds only in-frame clones and misses some; the assay was immunoSEQ multiplex PCR. The sample lists some 11,000 clones, more than 65% occurring once. The sequenced material came from CD8+ T cells sorted from blood. These receptors were collected from an adult with rheumatoid arthritis.

This chain uses TRBV19 with TRBJ1-4; D remains ambiguous. Trimming stripped 7 bases from V and 5 bases from J, with 17 bases between. Germline CDR1 reads LNHDA; CDR2 reads SQIVND (reference sequence). The CDR3 spans 15 residues. The CDR3 sequence is CASTLTGSRNEKLFF. Written as DNA, the CDR3 is TGTGCCAGTACCCTCACCGGGAGCCGAAATGAAAAACTGTTTTTT.

This clone was seen only a few times. V is TRBV5-6 and J is TRBJ2-5, with 12 nucleotides matching TRBD1. Germline CDR1 SGHDT, CDR2 YYEEEE. This CDR3 spans 16 amino acids. V gave up 2 bases and J gave up 3 bases; unmatched junction bases: 5. The CDR3 reads CASSLSGQGAEETQYF. The CDR3 DNA follows: TGTGCCAGCAGCTTATCGGGACAGGGGGCCGAAGAGACCCAGTACTTC.

The chain has TRBV5-6 and TRBJ1-1, with D possibly being TRBD1 (5 bases). Looked up from germline, CDR1 is SGHDT and CDR2 is YYEEEE. The CDR3 runs to 14 residues. V shed 0 bases and J shed 2 bases, with 8 bases lying between them. The CDR3: CASSLGQTNTEAFF. Here the CDR3 DNA reads TGTGCCAGCAGCTTGGGACAGACTAACACTGAAGCTTTCTTT.

The chain employs TRBV2 and TRBJ2-5; 8 bases are shared with TRBD2. There are 16 residues in the CDR3. With V trimmed by 5 bases and J by 4 bases, 12 bases remained unmatched. Germline V CDR1 and CDR2: SNHLY, FYNNEI. The DNA for the CDR3 is TGTGCCAGCAGTCCCCCCGGGGGGGCTGTCCTAGAGACCCAGTACTTC. Translated, it gives CASSPPGGAVLETQYF.

This chain joins TRBV6-1 and TRBJ2-1, with TRBD1 matching 8 bases. CDR1 and CDR2 from the germline V gene are MNHNS and SASEGT. The length of the CDR3 is 17 residues. With V trimmed by 3 bases and J by 9 bases, 16 bases remained unmatched. CDR3 protein: CASSDRGLGILGGEQFF. CDR3 nucleotides: TGTGCCAGCAGTGACAGGGGGCTGGGGATACTGGGTGGTGAGCAGTTCTTC.

This clone has just a few counts. The CDR3 here is CASSLGALSTLHF. In DNA form, the CDR3 reads TGTGCCAGTAGTCTCGGGGCGCTCAGTACCCTCCACTTT. The chain carries TRBV19 and TRBJ1-6; possibly TRBD1 for D (5 bases). The CDR3 totals 13 residues. Trimming removed 5 bases from V and 14 bases from J, with 16 bases in between. The germline V gene has CDR1 LNHDA and CDR2 SQIVND (reference sequence).

The V and J genes are TRBV5-4 and TRBJ1-2; D is ambiguous. CDR1 is SGHNT and CDR2 is YYREEE in the germline V gene (reference sequence). The ends were cut back, 0 bases at V and 3 bases at J, with 3 bases in the middle. This CDR3 comprises 12 residues. CDR3 in amino acids: CASSLEYYGYTF. The CDR3 nucleotides read TGTGCCAGCAGCTTGGAATACTATGGCTACACCTTC.

The CDR3 DNA follows: TGTGCCAGCAGCCCGTATGGGGTTCCTCACATAAATGAAAAACTGTTTTTT. It specifies CASSPYGVPHINEKLFF. The chain has TRBV11-2 and TRBJ1-4; D unclear. V shed 5 bases and J shed 5 bases, with 21 bases lying between them. Germline loops: CDR1 SGHAT, CDR2 FQNNGV. The CDR3 length is 17 residues.

The chain is built from TRBV6-6 and TRBJ2-1, with D possibly being TRBD2 (5 bases). CDR1 and CDR2 from the germline V gene are MNHNY and SVGAGI (reference sequence). This CDR3 comprises 12 residues. V was shortened by 2 bases and J by 6 bases, with 5 bases between the two germline ends. CDR3 sequence reads: CASSYTSNEQFF. CDR3 in DNA: TGTGCCAGCAGTTACACTAGCAATGAGCAGTTCTTC.

J is TRBJ2-6 and V is TRBV5-6; 8 bases are shared with TRBD1. The junction had 14 bases not matched to a gene; V was cut back by 3 bases and J by 6 bases. Germline values: CDR1 SGHDT, CDR2 YYEEEE. The CDR3 extends over 18 amino acids. In nucleotides, the CDR3 is TGTGCCAGCAGCTACTTACAGGGGGGACAAGGAGAGGCCAACGTCCTGACTTTC. It encodes CASSYLQGGQGEANVLTF.

The V gene is TRBV19, the J gene TRBJ2-6, with D perhaps matching TRBD1 (5 bases). The germline V gene has CDR1 LNHDA and CDR2 SQIVND (reference sequence). The V end was cut by 5 bases, the J end by 4 bases, with 9 bases between. This CDR3 is built from 14 residues. The CDR3 DNA sequence: TGTGCCAGTAGTGTAGGGGTAGGGGCCAACGTCCTGACTTTC. This sequence encodes CASSVGVGANVLTF.

This clone was detected once. This chain links TRBV27 with TRBJ1-2, with 11 bases aligning to TRBD1. J gave up 6 bases and V 4 bases, and 7 bases lay outside the gene matches. CDR3 length: 15 residues. Germline CDR1 MNHEY, CDR2 SMNVEV (reference sequence). The CDR3 bases are TGTGCCAGCAGTTGGGACAGGGGGAATCGTGATGGCTACACCTTC. Translation: CASSWDRGNRDGYTF.

The V call is TRBV5-4, the J call TRBJ2-3, with TRBD1 identical over 7 bases. Germline CDR1 reads SGHNT; CDR2 reads YYREEE (reference sequence). This CDR3 comprises 14 residues. Trimming removed 0 bases from V and 5 bases from J; junction bases left unmatched: 3. This chain's CDR3 is CASSLGQGQDTQYF. The CDR3 nucleotides are TGTGCCAGCAGCTTGGGACAGGGACAAGATACGCAGTATTTT. Combining the CDR3 with reference TRBV5-4 and TRBJ2-3 gives the whole variable domain ETGVTQSPTHLIKTRGQQVTLRCSSQSGHNTVSWYQQALGQGPQFIFQYYREEENGRGNFPPRFSGLQFPNYSSELNVNALELDDSALYLCASSLGQGQDTQYFGPGTRLTVL.

The J gene is TRBJ2-7, the V gene TRBV11-2; the match to TRBD1 covers 9 bases. Germline lookup yields CDR1 SGHAT and CDR2 FQNNGV. The CDR3 contains 17 residues. V gave up 1 base and J gave up 4 bases; unmatched junction bases: 11. The CDR3 DNA is TGTGCCAGCAGCTTAGTGGGACGGGGGACAGGGAAATACGAGCAGTACTTC. Residues: CASSLVGRGTGKYEQYF.

The chain combines TRBV5-4 with TRBJ2-1, with unresolved D. V dropped 4 bases and J dropped 5 bases, with 10 bases sitting between them. Germline loops: CDR1 SGHNT, CDR2 YYREEE (reference sequence). This CDR3 is 13 amino acids long. The CDR3 here is CASSNGQHNEQFF. The DNA for the CDR3 is TGTGCCAGCAGCAATGGGCAGCACAATGAGCAGTTCTTC.

The genes are TRBV27 and TRBJ2-1; no firm D call. CDR1 is MNHEY, CDR2 SMNVEV, per germline (reference sequence). Deletions cut 3 bases from V and 3 bases from J, with 9 bases between. The CDR3 has 14 amino acids. CDR3 amino acids: CASSFPGSYNEQFF. CDR3 nucleotide sequence: TGTGCCAGCAGTTTTCCCGGCAGCTACAATGAGCAGTTCTTC.

The V and J genes are TRBV5-1 and TRBJ1-1; a possible D gene is TRBD1 (5 bases). Germline CDR1 and CDR2: SGHRS and YFSETQ. There are 15 residues in the CDR3. Trimming cost V 0 bases and J 4 bases, with 13 bases left between them. CDR3 sequence: CASSLVQVGGTEAFF. In DNA form, the CDR3 reads TGCGCCAGCAGCTTGGTACAGGTTGGGGGCACTGAAGCTTTCTTT.

By share, this clone ranks as medium-sized. The chain has TRBV19 and TRBJ2-1; D ambiguous. The V and J ends lost 1 base and 7 bases respectively, with 5 bases between them. Germline CDR1 LNHDA, CDR2 SQIVND (reference sequence). This CDR3 has 12 amino acids. Here the CDR3 DNA reads TGTGCCAGTAGTATAGGTTGGAATGAGCAGTTCTTC. Its protein product is CASSIGWNEQFF.

The chain employs TRBV27 and TRBJ2-5; possibly TRBD1 for D (6 bases). The end of the DNA fits TRBJ2-7 better, so the J call may be wrong. Germline CDR1 is MNHEY and CDR2 is SMNVEV (reference sequence). This CDR3 contains 13 residues. The CDR3 protein is CASSLQGNYEQYF. For the CDR3, the DNA is TGTGCCAGCAGTTTACAGGGGAACTACGAGCAGTACTTC.

The chain links TRBV6-5 to TRBJ1-5; D is perhaps TRBD1 (6 bases). Germline V lookup: CDR1 MNHEY, CDR2 SVGAGI. CDR3 length equals 14 residues. V dropped 5 bases and J dropped 4 bases, with 12 bases sitting between them. This chain's CDR3 is CASSAQGGNQPQHF. In DNA form, the CDR3 reads TGTGCCAGCAGTGCACAGGGTGGGAATCAGCCCCAGCATTTT.

This clone was counted a single time. The chain combines TRBV4-3 with TRBJ2-7, with 7 bases identical to TRBD2. Trimming at V came to 4 bases and at J to 1 base, leaving 4 bases not matched to a gene. The germline V gene encodes CDR1 LGHNA and CDR2 YSLEER. The CDR3 runs 14 residues. CDR3 sequence reads: CASSPGAGSYEQYF. The CDR3 coding sequence is TGCGCCAGCAGCCCCGGAGCGGGGTCCTACGAGCAGTACTTC.

This chain links TRBV2 with TRBJ1-1, with no clear D. The germline V gene has CDR1 SNHLY and CDR2 FYNNEI. The V gene lost 11 bases and the J gene lost 11 bases, with 18 bases spanning the gap. The CDR3 has 11 amino acids. DNA of the CDR3: TGTGCCGTGCACACGAGGGTTGAGGCTTTCTTT. It specifies CAVHTRVEAFF. Drawing the rest from reference TRBV2 and TRBJ1-1, the complete variable domain is EPEVTQTPSHQVTQMGQEVILRCVPISNHLYFYWYRQILGQKVEFLVSFYNNEISEKSEIFDDQFSVERPDGSNFTLKIRSTKLEDSAMYFCAVHTRVEAFFGQGTRLTVV.

This clone was seen a few times. This chain connects TRBV2 to TRBJ1-4; the match to TRBD1 covers 7 bases. V trimming: 6 bases; J trimming: 0 bases; junction bases outside the gene matches: 10. The CDR3 extends over 17 amino acids. Germline V gene sequence: CDR1 SNHLY, CDR2 FYNNEI. CDR3 residues: CASRQRDRRSTNEKLFF. CDR3 DNA: TGTGCCAGCAGGCAAAGGGACAGAAGATCAACTAATGAAAAACTGTTTTTT.

The chain combines TRBV13 with TRBJ2-2; the D gene could be TRBD1 or TRBD2 (5 bases each). CDR1 and CDR2 (germline): PRHDT, FYEKMQ (reference sequence). Trimming removed 4 bases at V and 5 bases at J, with 14 bases between. This CDR3 comprises 15 residues. Here the CDR3 DNA reads TGTGCCAGCAGCTCTTTCGGGACGTGGACCGGGGAGCTGTTTTTT. Its translation: CASSSFGTWTGELFF.

V and J are TRBV5-1 and TRBJ2-3; 8 nucleotides agree with TRBD2. Germline-derived CDR1 and CDR2 are SGHRS and YFSETQ. V gave up 4 bases and J gave up 0 bases; unmatched junction bases: 10. The CDR3 is 17 amino acids. In DNA form, the CDR3 reads TGCGCCAGCAGCCCCGGCGCGGGGGGACTTAGCACAGATACGCAGTATTTT. Residues: CASSPGAGGLSTDTQYF. The whole variable domain, remainder taken from reference TRBV5-1 and TRBJ2-3, is KAGVTQTPRYLIKTRGQQVTLSCSPISGHRSVSWYQQTPGQGLQFLFEYFSETQRNKGNFPGRFSGRQFSNSRSEMNVSTLELGDSALYLCASSPGAGGLSTDTQYFGPGTRLTVL.

J is TRBJ2-7 and V is TRBV9; D gene uncertain. Germline lookup yields CDR1 SGDLS and CDR2 YYNGEE. The V and J ends lost 0 bases and 1 base respectively, with 8 bases between them. This CDR3 has 14 amino acids. The CDR3 here is CASSVGGVSYEQYF. The CDR3 DNA reads TGTGCCAGCAGCGTAGGCGGAGTGTCCTACGAGCAGTACTTC.

This clone occurred a few times. The J gene is TRBJ2-2, the V gene TRBV5-1, with a possible D match to TRBD1 (6 bases). CDR3 length equals 17 residues. Germline V lookup: CDR1 SGHRS, CDR2 YFSETQ. The V gene lost 3 bases and the J gene lost 0 bases, with 15 bases spanning the gap. CDR3 protein: CASSSGTKGSNTGELFF. The CDR3 DNA reads as TGCGCCAGCAGCTCGGGGACAAAAGGATCGAACACCGGGGAGCTGTTTTTT.

This chain uses TRBV1 with TRBJ2-7; TRBD1 was called by the table and not checked on the DNA. TRBV1 is a pseudogene. This CDR3 spans 16 amino acids. The CDR3 spells CTSSRRRCQGAREQYF. DNA for the CDR3: TGCACCAGCAGCCGACGGCGTTGTCAGGGGGCAAGGGAGCAGTACTTC.

A few counts support this clone. The chain combines TRBV5-1 with TRBJ1-2; 7 nucleotides match TRBD1. Germline V lookup: CDR1 SGHRS, CDR2 YFSETQ. This CDR3 contains 14 residues. The V and J ends lost 0 bases and 4 bases, in that order; junction bases with no gene match: 3. For the CDR3, the DNA is TGCGCCAGCAGCTTGGGAGGGGGCAGCTATGGCTACACCTTC. As protein: CASSLGGGSYGYTF.